This T cell receptor beta chain was identified during a study of T-cell memory formation after mild COVID-19. About the study: The two donors had largely donor-specific TCR clusters.

This clonotype appeared many times. As yet, its antigen is unknown. Points from the study as a whole: Day 15 to 85 contracting clones showed balanced CD4/CD8; day 15 to 37 expanders favored CD4+.

Germline V gives CDR1 SGHDT, CDR2 YYEEEE. The junction had 12 bases not matched to a gene; V was cut back by 1 base and J by 8 bases. This CDR3 comprises 17 residues. A 5'RACE reaction primed in the constant segment made cDNA libraries of TCR alpha and TCR beta, and these carried sample barcodes and UMIs. A single record per CDR3 protein comes from TCRdb applying MiXCR to the 5' RACE reads. The sample has roughly 14,000 distinct CDR3 sequences; over 20% are singletons. The sequence was collected from a man aged 18 to 29 who had mild COVID-19 (a few samples of this study predate the infection). Cell type and time point are not known. V gene TRBV5-6 combines with J gene TRBJ2-1; TRBD2 matches at 10 bases. The sample comprised PBMCs or a T cell subset sorted from them (not recorded which). The CDR3 loop reads CASSLRYFLAGDYEQFF. The CDR3 DNA reads as TGTGCCAGCAGCTTGAGATACTTTCTAGCGGGGGACTATGAGCAGTTCTTC.